The source of this T cell receptor (beta chain) is a study of response to subunit inactivated influenza vaccine. Overall study results and limits: The authors suggested that few new T cells are recruited per seasonal influenza vaccination.

TCRdb recomputed calls from the RT-PCR reads with MiXCR, one row per CDR3 protein. The table has hundreds of thousands of distinct CDR3 sequences, about 11% seen once. This clonotype was observed a few times. Its matching antigen is unknown. There are 13 residues in the CDR3. CDR1 and CDR2 (germline): SEHNR, FQNEAQ (reference sequence). Trimming left V 5 bases short and J 2 bases short, with 10 bases between. Sequences were derived from PBMCs from blood, sampled on the day of vaccination. The source is a man aged 50 to 60 who received an inactivated influenza vaccine. The chain is built from TRBV7-9 and TRBJ2-7; D assignment may be TRBD1 or TRBD2 (5 bases each). The CDR3 bases are TGTGCCAGCAGCCGGGACGGAACCTACGAGCAGTACTTC. This gives the protein CASSRDGTYEQYF.